The sample holds a few counts of the clone carrying this T cell receptor beta chain. Its specificity is not known. The assay ran at deep level. TCRdb's table, derived via immunoSEQ multiplex PCR, lists solely in-frame clones and lacks some. The sample yields about 640,000 clones, 72% seen once. These data are taken from a study of shared clonotypes between healthy human individuals. CD45RA-negative memory and CD45RA+ naive subsets were split from the CD4+ cells. This CDR3 spans 13 amino acids. Per the germline V gene, CDR1 is SNHLY and CDR2 is FYNNEI. Trimming shortened V by 3 bases and J by 6 bases, and 11 bases separated the two germline ends. General study results and limits: At large depth, rarefaction still showed sorted-subset sequencing to be incomplete. Around 5% was the fraction of naive CD4 clonotypes found shared across a few donors.

The genes are TRBV2 and TRBJ1-1; D is undetermined. Sequenced: memory CD4+ T cells sorted from blood. Subset given: CD45RA-negative fraction. The clonotype originates from a woman between 25 and 40 years old in good health. The CDR3 DNA sequence: TGTGCCAGCAGTGATTCTATTCGGGCTGAAGCTTTCTTT. Translating it yields CASSDSIRAEAFF.